Here is one T cell receptor beta chain with its context. As yet, its antigen is unknown. The data were produced by immunoSEQ multiplex PCR, yet TCRdb's version contains in-frame clones alone and is incomplete. The sample consists of around 100,000 clones, roughly 93% of them appearing once. V dropped 3 bases and J dropped 4 bases, with 13 bases sitting between them. This CDR3 has 15 residues. Germline V gives CDR1 SGHVS, CDR2 FQNEAQ. The record originates from a study of graft-versus-host responses after intestinal transplantation. At the level of the study: Each of the recipients got a multivisceral, liver-intestinal, or isolated intestinal transplant. After anti-thymocyte globulin induction, recipients took tacrolimus and steroids for approximately three years.

Study-wide points: Detected in recipient marrow were GvH clones, some of which were first observed in ileum or blood.

The TCR was taken from a human donor who received an intestinal transplant. The chain is built from TRBV7-8 and TRBJ1-5; D gene ambiguous. Sequenced material: unstimulated CD8+ T cells sorted from spleen or lymph node cells, taken before intestinal transplant. CDR3 loop: CASSFDPYLNQPQHF. The CDR3 DNA is TGTGCCAGCAGCTTTGACCCCTACCTTAATCAGCCCCAGCATTTT.